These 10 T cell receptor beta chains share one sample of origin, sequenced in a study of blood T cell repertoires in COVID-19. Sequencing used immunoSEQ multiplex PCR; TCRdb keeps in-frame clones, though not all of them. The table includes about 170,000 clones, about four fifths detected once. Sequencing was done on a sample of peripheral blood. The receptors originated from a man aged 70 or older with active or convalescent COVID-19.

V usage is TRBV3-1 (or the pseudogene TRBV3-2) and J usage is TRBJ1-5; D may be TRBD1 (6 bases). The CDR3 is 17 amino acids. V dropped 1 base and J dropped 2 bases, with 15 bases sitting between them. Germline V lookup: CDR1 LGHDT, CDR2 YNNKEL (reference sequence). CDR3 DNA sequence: TGTGCCAGCAGCCAAGCTCGGGGGGCTTGGGGCAATCAGCCCCAGCATTTT. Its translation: CASSQARGAWGNQPQHF.

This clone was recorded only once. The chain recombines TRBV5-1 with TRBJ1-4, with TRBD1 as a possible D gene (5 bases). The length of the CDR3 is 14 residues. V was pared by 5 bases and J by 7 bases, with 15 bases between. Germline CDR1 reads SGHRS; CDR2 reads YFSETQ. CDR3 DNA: TGCGCCAGCAGATCTGCGGGGACGACTGAAAAACTGTTTTTT. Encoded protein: CASRSAGTTEKLFF.

The CDR3 nucleotides are TGTGCCCGACAGGACGGGAAACGGGGCTACACCTTC. Its protein is CARQDGKRGYTF. The chain recombines TRBV30 with TRBJ1-2, with a possible D match to TRBD1 (6 bases). The CDR3 has 12 amino acids. Per germline, CDR1 GTSNPN and CDR2 SVGIG (reference sequence). V lost 8 bases, J lost 8 bases, and 18 bases lay in between.

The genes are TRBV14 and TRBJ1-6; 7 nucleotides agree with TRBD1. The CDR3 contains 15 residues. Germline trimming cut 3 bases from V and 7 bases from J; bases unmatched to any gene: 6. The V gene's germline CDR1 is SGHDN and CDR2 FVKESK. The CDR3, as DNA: TGTGCCAGCAGCCAGCCGGGACAGAGGAATTCACCCCTCCACTTT. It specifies CASSQPGQRNSPLHF.

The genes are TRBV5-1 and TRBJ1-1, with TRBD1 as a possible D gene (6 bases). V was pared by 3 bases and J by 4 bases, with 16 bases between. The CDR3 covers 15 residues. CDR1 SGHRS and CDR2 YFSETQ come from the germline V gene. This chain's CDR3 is CASSSDRPGPTEAFF. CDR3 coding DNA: TGCGCCAGCAGCTCAGACAGGCCGGGGCCCACTGAAGCTTTCTTT.

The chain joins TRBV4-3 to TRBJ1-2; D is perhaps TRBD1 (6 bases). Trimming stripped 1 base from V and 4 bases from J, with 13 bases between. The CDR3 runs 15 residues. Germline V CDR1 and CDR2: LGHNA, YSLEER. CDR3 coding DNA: TGCGCCAGCAGCCAAGTCACCCAGGGGAGCTATGGCTACACCTTC. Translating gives CASSQVTQGSYGYTF.

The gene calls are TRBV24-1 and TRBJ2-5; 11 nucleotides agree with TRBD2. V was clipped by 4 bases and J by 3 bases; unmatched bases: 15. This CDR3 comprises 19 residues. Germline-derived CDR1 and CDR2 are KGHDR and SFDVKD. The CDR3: CATSESRATLAGVEETQYF. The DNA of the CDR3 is TGTGCCACCAGTGAGTCACGTGCCACACTAGCGGGAGTAGAAGAGACCCAGTACTTC.

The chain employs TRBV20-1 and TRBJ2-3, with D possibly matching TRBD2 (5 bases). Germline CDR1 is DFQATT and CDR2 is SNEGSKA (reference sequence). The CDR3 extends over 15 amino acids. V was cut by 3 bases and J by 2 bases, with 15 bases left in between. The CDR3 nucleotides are TGCAGTGCTAGTCTTCGGGGTAGCGTCACAGATACGCAGTATTTT. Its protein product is CSASLRGSVTDTQYF.

The CDR3 coding sequence is TGTGCCAGTAGTATTCGACAGGGCGACTATGGCTACACCTTC. Translating it yields CASSIRQGDYGYTF. The V and J genes are TRBV19 and TRBJ1-2, with 7 bases that match TRBD1. This CDR3 contains 14 residues. The germline CDR1 and CDR2 sequences are LNHDA and SQIVND (reference sequence). The V and J ends lost 3 bases and 3 bases, in that order; junction bases with no gene match: 4.

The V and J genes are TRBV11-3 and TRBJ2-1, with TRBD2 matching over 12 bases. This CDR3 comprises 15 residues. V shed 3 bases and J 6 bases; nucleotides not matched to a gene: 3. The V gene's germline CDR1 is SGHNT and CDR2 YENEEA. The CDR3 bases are TGTGCCAGCAGCTTCGCGACTAGCGGGAGCAATGAGCAGTTCTTC. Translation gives CASSFATSGSNEQFF. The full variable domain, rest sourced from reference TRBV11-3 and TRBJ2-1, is EAGVVQSPRYKIIEKKQPVAFWCNPISGHNTLYWYLQNLGQGPELLIRYENEEAVDDSQLPKDRFSAERLKGVDSTLKIQPAELGDSAVYLCASSFATSGSNEQFFGPGTRLTVL.